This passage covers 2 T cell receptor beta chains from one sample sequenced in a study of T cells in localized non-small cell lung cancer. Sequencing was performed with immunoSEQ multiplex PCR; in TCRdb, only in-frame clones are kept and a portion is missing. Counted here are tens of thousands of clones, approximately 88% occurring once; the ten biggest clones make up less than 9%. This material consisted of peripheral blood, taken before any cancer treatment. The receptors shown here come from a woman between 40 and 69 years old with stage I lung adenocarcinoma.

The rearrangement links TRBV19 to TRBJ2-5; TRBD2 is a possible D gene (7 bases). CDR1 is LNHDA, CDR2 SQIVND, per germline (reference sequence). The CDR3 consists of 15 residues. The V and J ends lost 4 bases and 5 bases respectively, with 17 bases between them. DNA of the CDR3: TGTGCCAGTAGTAGGGGACTACCGAGGGGGGAGACCCAGTACTTC. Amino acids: CASSRGLPRGETQYF.

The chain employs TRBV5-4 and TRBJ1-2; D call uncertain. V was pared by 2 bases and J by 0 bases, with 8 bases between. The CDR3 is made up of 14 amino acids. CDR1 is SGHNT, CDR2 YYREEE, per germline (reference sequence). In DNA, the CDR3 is TGTGCCAGCAGCTTTGCGGGGTCTAACTATGGCTACACCTTC. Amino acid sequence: CASSFAGSNYGYTF. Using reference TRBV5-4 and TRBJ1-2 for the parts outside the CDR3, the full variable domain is ETGVTQSPTHLIKTRGQQVTLRCSSQSGHNTVSWYQQALGQGPQFIFQYYREEENGRGNFPPRFSGLQFPNYSSELNVNALELDDSALYLCASSFAGSNYGYTFGSGTRLTVV.